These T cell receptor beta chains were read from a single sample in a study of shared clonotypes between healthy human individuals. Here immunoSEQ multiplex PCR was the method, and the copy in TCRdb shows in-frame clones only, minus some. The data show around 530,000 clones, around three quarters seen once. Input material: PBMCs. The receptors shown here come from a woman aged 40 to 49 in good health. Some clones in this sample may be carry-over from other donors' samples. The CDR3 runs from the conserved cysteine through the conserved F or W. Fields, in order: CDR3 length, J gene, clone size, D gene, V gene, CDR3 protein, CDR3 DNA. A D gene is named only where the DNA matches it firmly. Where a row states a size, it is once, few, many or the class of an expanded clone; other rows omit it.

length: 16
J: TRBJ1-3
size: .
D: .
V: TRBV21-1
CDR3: CASPRGTTRSGNTIYF
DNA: TGTGCCAGCCCCCGGGGGACAACCCGCTCTGGAAACACCATATATTTT

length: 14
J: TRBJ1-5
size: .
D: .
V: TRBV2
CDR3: CASNLWGTGQPQHF
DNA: TGTGCCAGCAATTTATGGGGAACTGGGCAGCCCCAGCATTTT

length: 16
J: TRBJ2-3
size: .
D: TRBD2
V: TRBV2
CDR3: CASSEGAGYFTDTQYF
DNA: TGTGCCAGCAGTGAGGGAGCGGGATACTTCACAGATACGCAGTATTTT

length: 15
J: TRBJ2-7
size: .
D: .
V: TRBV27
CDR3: CASSLGTAAPYEQYF
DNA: TGTGCCAGCAGTTTGGGGACGGCGGCCCCCTACGAGCAGTACTTC

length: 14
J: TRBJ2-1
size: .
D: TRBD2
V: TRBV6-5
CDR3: CASSLAGESNEQFF
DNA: TGTGCCAGCAGTTTAGCGGGAGAGAGCAATGAGCAGTTCTTC

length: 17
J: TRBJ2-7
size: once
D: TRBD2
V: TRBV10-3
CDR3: CAISVASGSIISYEQYF
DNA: TGTGCCATCAGTGTGGCTAGCGGGAGTATTATAAGCTACGAGCAGTACTTC

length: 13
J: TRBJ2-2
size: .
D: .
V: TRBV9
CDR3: CASSLPPPGELFF
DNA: TGTGCCAGCAGCCTACCCCCTCCCGGGGAGCTGTTTTTT

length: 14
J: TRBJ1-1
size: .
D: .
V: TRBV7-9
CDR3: CASGQTGRGTEAFF
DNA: TGTGCCAGCGGCCAAACAGGCCGTGGGACTGAAGCTTTCTTT

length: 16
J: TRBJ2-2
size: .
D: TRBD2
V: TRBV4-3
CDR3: CASSEIAGGGTGELFF
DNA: TGCGCCAGCAGCGAAATAGCGGGAGGTGGGACCGGGGAGCTGTTTTTT

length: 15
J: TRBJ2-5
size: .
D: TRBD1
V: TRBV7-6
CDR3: CASSLVPRGQETQYF
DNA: TGTGCCAGCAGCTTAGTTCCCAGGGGGCAAGAGACCCAGTACTTC

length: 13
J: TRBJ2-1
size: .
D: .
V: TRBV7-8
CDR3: CASSDGDPNEQFF
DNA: TGTGCCAGCAGCGATGGAGATCCCAATGAGCAGTTCTTC

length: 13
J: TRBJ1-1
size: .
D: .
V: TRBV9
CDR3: CASSVRGEGEAFF
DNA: TGTGCCAGCAGCGTGCGGGGGGAGGGTGAAGCTTTCTTT

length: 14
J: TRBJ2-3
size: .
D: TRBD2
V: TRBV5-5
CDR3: CASSWEGREDTQYF
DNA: TGTGCCAGCAGCTGGGAGGGGAGGGAAGATACGCAGTATTTT

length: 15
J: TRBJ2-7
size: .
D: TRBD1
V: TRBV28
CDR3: CASTRPGQGAYEQYF
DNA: TGTGCCAGCACTAGACCGGGACAGGGGGCCTACGAGCAGTACTTC

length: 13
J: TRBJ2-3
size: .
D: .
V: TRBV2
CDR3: CASSGEQTDTQYF
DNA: TGTGCCAGCAGTGGGGAACAGACAGATACGCAGTATTTT

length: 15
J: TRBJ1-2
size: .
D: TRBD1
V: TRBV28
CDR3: CASSPNRGLIYGYTF
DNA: TGTGCCAGCAGTCCTAACAGGGGCCTCATTTATGGCTACACCTTC

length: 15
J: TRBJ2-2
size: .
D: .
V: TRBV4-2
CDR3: CASSPLDKDSGELFF
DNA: TGTGCCAGCAGCCCGTTGGACAAAGACTCCGGGGAGCTGTTTTTT

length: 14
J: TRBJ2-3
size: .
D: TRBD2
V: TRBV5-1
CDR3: CASAPGLASDTQYF
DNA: TGCGCCAGTGCTCCGGGACTAGCCTCAGATACGCAGTATTTT

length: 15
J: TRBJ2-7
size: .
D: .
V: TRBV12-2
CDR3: CASRLGQGAGYEQYF
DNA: TGTGCAAGTCGCTTGGGACAGGGGGCTGGGTACGAGCAGTACTTC

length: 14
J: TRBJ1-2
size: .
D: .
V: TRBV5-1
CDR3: CASSLSGQNYGYTF
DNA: TGCGCCAGCAGCTTGTCAGGACAGAACTATGGCTACACCTTC

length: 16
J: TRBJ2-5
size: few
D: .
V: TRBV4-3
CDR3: CASSQEFGQLQETQYF
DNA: TGCGCCAGCAGCCAAGAATTCGGACAGTTACAAGAGACCCAGTACTTC

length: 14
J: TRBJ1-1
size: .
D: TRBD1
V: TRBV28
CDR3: CASSKGGGGTEAFF
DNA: TGTGCCAGCAGTAAAGGGGGCGGGGGCACTGAAGCTTTCTTT

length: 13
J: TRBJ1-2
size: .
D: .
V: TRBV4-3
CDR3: CASSQEKGDRYTF
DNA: TGCGCCAGCAGCCAAGAGAAAGGGGATCGCTACACCTTC

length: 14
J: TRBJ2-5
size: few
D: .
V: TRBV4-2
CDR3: CASSQDLRQETQYF
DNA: TGTGCCAGCAGCCAAGATCTTAGGCAAGAGACCCAGTACTTC

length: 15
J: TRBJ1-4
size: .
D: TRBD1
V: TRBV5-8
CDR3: CASSLLGQGNEKLFF
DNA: TGTGCCAGCAGCTTGTTGGGACAGGGGAATGAAAAACTGTTTTTT

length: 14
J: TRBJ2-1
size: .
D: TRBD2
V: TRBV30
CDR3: CAWRLAGSYNEQFF
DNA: TGTGCCTGGAGACTAGCGGGATCCTACAATGAGCAGTTCTTC

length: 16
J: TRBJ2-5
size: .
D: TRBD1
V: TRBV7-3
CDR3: CASSSRGQGAWETQYF
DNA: TGTGCCAGCAGCTCACGCGGACAGGGGGCATGGGAGACCCAGTACTTC

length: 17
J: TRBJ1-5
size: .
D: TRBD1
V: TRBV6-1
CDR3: CASSGTGTGISNQPQHF
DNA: TGTGCCAGCAGTGGGACCGGGACAGGAATTAGCAATCAGCCCCAGCATTTT

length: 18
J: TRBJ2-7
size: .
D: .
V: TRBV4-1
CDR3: CASSQDTPRWELPHEQYF
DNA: TGCGCCAGCAGCCAAGATACTCCGCGATGGGAGCTCCCCCACGAGCAGTACTTC

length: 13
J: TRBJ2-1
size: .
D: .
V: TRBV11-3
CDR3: CASSMGFYNEQFF
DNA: TGTGCCAGCAGCATGGGGTTTTACAATGAGCAGTTCTTC

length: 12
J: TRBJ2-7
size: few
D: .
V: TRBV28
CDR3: CASRSSSYEQYF
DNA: TGTGCCAGCAGATCGAGCTCCTACGAGCAGTACTTC

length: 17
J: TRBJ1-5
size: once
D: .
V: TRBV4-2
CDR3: CASSQDQQGPYNQPQHF
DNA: TGTGCCAGCAGCCAAGATCAGCAGGGGCCGTACAATCAGCCCCAGCATTTT

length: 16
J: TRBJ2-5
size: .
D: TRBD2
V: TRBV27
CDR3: CASSLSVWGGRETQYF
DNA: TGTGCCAGCAGTTTATCGGTCTGGGGGGGTCGGGAGACCCAGTACTTC

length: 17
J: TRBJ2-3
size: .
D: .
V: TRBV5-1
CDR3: CASSSGVAGPSTDTQYF
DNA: TGCGCCAGCAGCTCGGGGGTGGCAGGGCCTAGCACAGATACGCAGTATTTT

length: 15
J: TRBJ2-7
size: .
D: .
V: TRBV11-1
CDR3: CASSLDPGLSYEQYF
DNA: TGTGCCAGCAGCTTAGACCCGGGCCTCTCCTACGAGCAGTACTTC

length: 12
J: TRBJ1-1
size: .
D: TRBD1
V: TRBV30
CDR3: CAWSPRGGEAFF
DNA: TGTGCCTGGAGTCCCAGGGGGGGTGAAGCTTTCTTT

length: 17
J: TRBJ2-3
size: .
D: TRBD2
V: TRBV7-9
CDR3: CASSLGVAGLVTDTQYF
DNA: TGTGCCAGCAGCTTAGGAGTAGCGGGATTGGTGACAGATACGCAGTATTTT

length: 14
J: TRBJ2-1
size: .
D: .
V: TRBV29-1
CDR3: CSGGGTQAYNEQFF
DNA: TGCAGCGGGGGCGGGACACAAGCTTACAATGAGCAGTTCTTC

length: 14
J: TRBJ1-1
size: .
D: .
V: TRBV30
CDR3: CAWSHGRGNTEAFF
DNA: TGTGCCTGGAGTCATGGCAGGGGGAACACTGAAGCTTTCTTT

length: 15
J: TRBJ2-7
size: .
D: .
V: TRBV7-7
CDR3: CASSLAYGSGYEQYF
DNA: TGTGCCAGCAGCTTAGCTTACGGGAGTGGGTACGAGCAGTACTTC

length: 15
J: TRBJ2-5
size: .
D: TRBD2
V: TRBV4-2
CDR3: CASSQDWGGIETQYF
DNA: TGTGCCAGCAGCCAAGATTGGGGGGGGATCGAGACCCAGTACTTC

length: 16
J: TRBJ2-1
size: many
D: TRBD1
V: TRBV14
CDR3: CASSRDGTDFYNEQFF
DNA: TGTGCCAGCAGCCGAGACGGGACAGACTTCTACAATGAGCAGTTCTTC

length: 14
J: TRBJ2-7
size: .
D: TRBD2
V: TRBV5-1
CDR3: CASMAAGVSYEQYF
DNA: TGCGCCAGCATGGCAGCGGGAGTAAGTTACGAGCAGTACTTC

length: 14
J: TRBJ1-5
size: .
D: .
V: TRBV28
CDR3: CASSSGGRYQPQHF
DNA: TGTGCCAGCAGTTCCGGTGGCAGGTATCAGCCCCAGCATTTT

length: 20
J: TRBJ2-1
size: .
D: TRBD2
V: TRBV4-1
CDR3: CATRRLRLAGGPRSYNEQFF
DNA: TGCGCCACCCGGCGTCTGAGACTAGCGGGAGGGCCCAGATCCTACAATGAGCAGTTCTTC

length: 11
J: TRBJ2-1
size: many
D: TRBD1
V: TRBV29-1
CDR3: CSVRDRNEQFF
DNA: TGCAGCGTTCGGGACAGAAATGAGCAGTTCTTC

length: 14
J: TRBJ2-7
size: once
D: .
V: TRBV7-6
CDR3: CASSLVQGPYEQYF
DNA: TGTGCCAGCAGCTTAGTACAGGGACCCTACGAGCAGTACTTC

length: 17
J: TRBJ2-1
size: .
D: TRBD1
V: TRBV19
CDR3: CASRKLFSTGADNEQFF
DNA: TGTGCCAGTAGGAAACTTTTTTCGACAGGGGCCGACAATGAGCAGTTCTTC

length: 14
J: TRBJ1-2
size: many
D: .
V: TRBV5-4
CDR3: CASSLQVGGYGYTF
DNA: TGTGCCAGCAGCTTGCAGGTTGGGGGATACGGCTACACCTTC

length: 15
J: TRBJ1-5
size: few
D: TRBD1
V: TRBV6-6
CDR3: CASSYSTGPGQPQHF
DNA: TGTGCCAGCAGTTACTCGACAGGGCCGGGTCAGCCCCAGCATTTT

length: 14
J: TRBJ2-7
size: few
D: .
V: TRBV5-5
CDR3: CASSLRTDPYEQYF
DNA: TGTGCCAGCAGCTTACGGACCGACCCCTACGAGCAGTACTTC

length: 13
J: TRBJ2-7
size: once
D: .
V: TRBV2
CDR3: CASSDRSANEQYF
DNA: TGTGCCAGCAGTGATCGCTCGGCGAACGAGCAGTACTTC

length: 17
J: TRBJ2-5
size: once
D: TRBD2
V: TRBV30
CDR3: CAWSVGAGGPSEETQYF
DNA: TGTGCCTGGAGTGTTGGCGCGGGAGGGCCCTCAGAAGAGACCCAGTACTTC

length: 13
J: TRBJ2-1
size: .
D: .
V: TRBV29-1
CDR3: CSVEGGDYNEQFF
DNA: TGCAGCGTTGAGGGCGGGGACTACAATGAGCAGTTCTTC

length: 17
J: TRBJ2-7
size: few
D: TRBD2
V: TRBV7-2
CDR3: CASSLDLAAGGFEEQYF
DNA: TGTGCCAGCAGCTTAGATCTGGCGGCGGGAGGATTTGAGGAGCAGTACTTC